Shown below are 3 T cell receptor beta chains from a single sample sequenced in a study of blood T cell repertoires in COVID-19. The assay was immunoSEQ multiplex PCR, and TCRdb's table has in-frame clones only and misses some. The repertoire consists of about 390,000 clones, with more than 70% occurring once and the leading ten covering approximately 2.5%. The sequenced sample was peripheral blood. Receptor source: an older woman with COVID-19, enrolled during active disease.

This clone was counted once. This CDR3 reads CASSPGGPGEQYF. The CDR3 bases are TGTGCCAGCAGCCCAGGGGGGCCTGGCGAGCAGTACTTC. The chain recombines TRBV7-8 with TRBJ2-7, with a tentative D call TRBD1 (7 bases). Between the trimmed V and J ends, which lost 5 bases and 6 bases, there was a span of 14 bases. CDR1 is SGHVS, CDR2 FQNEAQ, per germline. The CDR3 runs to 13 residues.

The rearrangement joins TRBV5-1 to TRBJ1-6; 7 bases align to TRBD1. V trimming: 0 bases; J trimming: 2 bases; junction bases outside the gene matches: 2. The CDR3 has 16 residues. The germline V gene encodes CDR1 SGHRS and CDR2 YFSETQ. The CDR3 DNA sequence: TGCGCCAGCAGCTTGGAACAGGGGACCTATAATTCACCCCTCCACTTT. Protein sequence: CASSLEQGTYNSPLHF.

The chain joins TRBV5-4 to TRBJ2-5, with D possibly matching TRBD1 (5 bases). Deletions cut 6 bases from V and 3 bases from J, with 15 bases between. Germline V gene data show CDR1 as SGHNT and CDR2 as YYREEE (reference sequence). The CDR3 length is 14 residues. The chain's CDR3 is CASTTAAGKETQYF. DNA for the CDR3: TGTGCCAGCACCACCGCCGCAGGGAAAGAGACCCAGTACTTC.